This T cell receptor beta chain was recovered during a study of T cells in Graves' hyperthyroidism and ophthalmopathy. Study-level results: Also found in blood were most expanded thyroid clonotypes above 0.001.

The CDR3 is 16 amino acids. V shed 4 bases and J 0 bases; nucleotides not matched to a gene: 5. Looked up from germline, CDR1 is KGHDR and CDR2 is SFDVKD. This clonotype was observed at least ten times. Its antigen is not identified. Patients counted as stable if ophthalmopathy did not develop within 18 months. Diagnosing involved the use of clinical symptoms, serum thyroxine and TRAb, thyroid ultrasound and orbital computed tomography. Amplified TCR beta CDR3 regions came from RNA transcripts. Initially, a first-round RT-PCR of the TCR CDR3 employed the HTBI primer set. Each CDR3 protein gets one entry after TCRdb re-called the multiplex PCR reads with MiXCR. The table includes more than 450,000 distinct CDR3 sequences, about 15% detected once.

The sample was blood. This chain joins TRBV24-1 and TRBJ2-1; 7 bases are shared with TRBD2. This clonotype originated in a woman in her thirties or forties with Graves' hyperthyroidism. DNA for the CDR3: TGTGCCACCAGTGACGCCGGGACTACCTCCTACAATGAGCAGTTCTTC. Translation gives CATSDAGTTSYNEQFF.